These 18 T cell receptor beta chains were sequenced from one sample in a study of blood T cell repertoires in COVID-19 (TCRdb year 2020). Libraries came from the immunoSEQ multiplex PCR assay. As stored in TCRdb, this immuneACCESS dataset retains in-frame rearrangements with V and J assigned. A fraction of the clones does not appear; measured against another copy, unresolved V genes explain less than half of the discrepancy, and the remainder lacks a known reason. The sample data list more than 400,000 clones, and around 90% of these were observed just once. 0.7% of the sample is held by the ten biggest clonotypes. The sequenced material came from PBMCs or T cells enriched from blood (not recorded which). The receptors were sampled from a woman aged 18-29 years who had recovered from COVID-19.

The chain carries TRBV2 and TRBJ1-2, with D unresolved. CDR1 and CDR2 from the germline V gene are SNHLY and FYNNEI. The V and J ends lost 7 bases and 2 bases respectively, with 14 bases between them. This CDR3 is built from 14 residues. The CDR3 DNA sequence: TGTGCCAGCACTCCGGGGATTAAGAACTATGGCTACACCTTC. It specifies CASTPGIKNYGYTF.

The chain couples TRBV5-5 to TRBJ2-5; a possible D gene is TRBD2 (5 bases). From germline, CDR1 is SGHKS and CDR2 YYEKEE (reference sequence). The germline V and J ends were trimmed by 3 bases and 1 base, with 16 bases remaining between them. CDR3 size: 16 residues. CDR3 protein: CASSSRAGPLQETQYF. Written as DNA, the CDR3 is TGTGCCAGCAGCTCGAGGGCAGGTCCCCTCCAAGAGACCCAGTACTTC.

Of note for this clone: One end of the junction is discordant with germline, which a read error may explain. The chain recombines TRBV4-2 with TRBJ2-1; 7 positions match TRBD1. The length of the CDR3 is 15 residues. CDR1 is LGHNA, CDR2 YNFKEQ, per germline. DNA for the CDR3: TGTGCCAGCAGGCAAGAGGCAGGGGGAAACAATGAGCAGTTCTTC. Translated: CASRQEAGGNNEQFF.

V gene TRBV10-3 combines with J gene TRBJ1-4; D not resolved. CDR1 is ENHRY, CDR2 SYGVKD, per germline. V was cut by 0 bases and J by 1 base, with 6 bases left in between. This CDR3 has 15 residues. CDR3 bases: TGTGCCATCAGTGAGTCGGGCGTAACTAATGAAAAACTGTTTTTT. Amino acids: CAISESGVTNEKLFF.

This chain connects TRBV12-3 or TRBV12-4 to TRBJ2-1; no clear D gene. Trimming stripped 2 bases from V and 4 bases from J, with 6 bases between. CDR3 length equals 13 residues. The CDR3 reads CASSLNLYNEQFF. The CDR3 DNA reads TGTGCCAGCAGTTTAAACCTATACAATGAGCAGTTCTTC.

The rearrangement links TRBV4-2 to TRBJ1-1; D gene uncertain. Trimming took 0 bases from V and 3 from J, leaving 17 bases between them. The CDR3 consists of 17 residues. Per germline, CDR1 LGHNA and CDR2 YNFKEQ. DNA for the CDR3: TGTGCCAGCAGCCAAGAAGAGTGGGCCTCCGGGGACACTGAAGCTTTCTTT. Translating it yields CASSQEEWASGDTEAFF.

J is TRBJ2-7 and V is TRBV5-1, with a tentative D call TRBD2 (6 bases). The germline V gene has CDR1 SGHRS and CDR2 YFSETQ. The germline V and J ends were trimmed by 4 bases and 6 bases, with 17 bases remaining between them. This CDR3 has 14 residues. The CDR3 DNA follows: TGCGCCAGCAGCACAGGAGGGGAGTACGGCGAGCAGTACTTC. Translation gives CASSTGGEYGEQYF.

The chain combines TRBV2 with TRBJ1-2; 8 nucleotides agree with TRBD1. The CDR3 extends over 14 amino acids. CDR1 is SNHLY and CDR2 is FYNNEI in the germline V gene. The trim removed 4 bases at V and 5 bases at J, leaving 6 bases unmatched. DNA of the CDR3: TGTGCCAGCAGTGCTGACAGGGGAGGGTATGGCTACACCTTC. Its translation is CASSADRGGYGYTF. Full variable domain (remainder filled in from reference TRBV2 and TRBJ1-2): EPEVTQTPSHQVTQMGQEVILRCVPISNHLYFYWYRQILGQKVEFLVSFYNNEISEKSEIFDDQFSVERPDGSNFTLKIRSTKLEDSAMYFCASSADRGGYGYTFGSGTRLTVV.

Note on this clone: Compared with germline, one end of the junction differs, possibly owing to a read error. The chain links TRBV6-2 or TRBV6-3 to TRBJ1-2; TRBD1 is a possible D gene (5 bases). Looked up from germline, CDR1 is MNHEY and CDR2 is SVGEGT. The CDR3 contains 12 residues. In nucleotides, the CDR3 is TGTGCCAGCAGTTATTCGTCGGGGGTCACAATCTTC. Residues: CASSYSSGVTIF.

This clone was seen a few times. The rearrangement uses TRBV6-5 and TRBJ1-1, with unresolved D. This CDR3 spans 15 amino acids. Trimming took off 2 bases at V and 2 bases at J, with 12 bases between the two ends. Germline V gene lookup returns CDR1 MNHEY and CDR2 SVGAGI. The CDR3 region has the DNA TGTGCCAGCAGTTACGGGTGGGAGGGAAACACTGAAGCTTTCTTT. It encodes CASSYGWEGNTEAFF.

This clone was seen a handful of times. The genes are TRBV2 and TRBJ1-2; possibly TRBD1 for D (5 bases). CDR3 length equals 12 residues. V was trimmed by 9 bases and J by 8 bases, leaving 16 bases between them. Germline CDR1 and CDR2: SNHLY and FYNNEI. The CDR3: CASSLRDWGYTF. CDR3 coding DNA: TGTGCCAGTTCCCTCAGGGATTGGGGCTACACCTTC. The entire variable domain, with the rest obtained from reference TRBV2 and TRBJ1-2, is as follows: EPEVTQTPSHQVTQMGQEVILRCVPISNHLYFYWYRQILGQKVEFLVSFYNNEISEKSEIFDDQFSVERPDGSNFTLKIRSTKLEDSAMYFCASSLRDWGYTFGSGTRLTVV.

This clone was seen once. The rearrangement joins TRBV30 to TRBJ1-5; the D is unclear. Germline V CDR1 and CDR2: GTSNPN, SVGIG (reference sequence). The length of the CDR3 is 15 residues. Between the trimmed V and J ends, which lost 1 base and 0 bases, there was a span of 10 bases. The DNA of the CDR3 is TGTGCCTGGAGTGGCGGGATCTATAGCAATCAGCCCCAGCATTTT. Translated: CAWSGGIYSNQPQHF.

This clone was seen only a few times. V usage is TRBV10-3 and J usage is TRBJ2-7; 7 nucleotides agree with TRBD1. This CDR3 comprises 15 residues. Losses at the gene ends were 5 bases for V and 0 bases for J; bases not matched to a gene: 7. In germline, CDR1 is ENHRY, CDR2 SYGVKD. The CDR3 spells CAISNRDSHSYEQYF. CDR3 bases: TGTGCCATCAGTAACCGGGACAGCCACTCCTACGAGCAGTACTTC.

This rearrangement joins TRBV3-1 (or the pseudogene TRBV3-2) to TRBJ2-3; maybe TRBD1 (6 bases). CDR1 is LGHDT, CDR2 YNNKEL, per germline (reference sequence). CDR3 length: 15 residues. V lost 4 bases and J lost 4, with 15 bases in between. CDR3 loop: CASSPSGTMADTQYF. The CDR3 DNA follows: TGTGCCAGCAGCCCGTCGGGGACAATGGCAGATACGCAGTATTTT.

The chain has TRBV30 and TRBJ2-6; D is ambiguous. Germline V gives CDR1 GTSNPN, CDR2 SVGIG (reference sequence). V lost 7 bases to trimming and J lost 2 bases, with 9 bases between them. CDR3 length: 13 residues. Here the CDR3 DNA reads TGTGCCTCCCGTGGAGCTGGGGCCAACGTCCTGACTTTC. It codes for CASRGAGANVLTF.

The CDR3 loop reads CASSPQGAQGTEAFF. The CDR3 DNA reads as TGTGCCAGCAGCCCGCAGGGGGCGCAAGGGACTGAAGCTTTCTTT. The chain uses TRBV7-2 and TRBJ1-1, with 8 positions matching TRBD1. Germline V gives CDR1 SGHTA, CDR2 FQGNSA. There are 15 residues in the CDR3. V gave up 5 bases and J gave up 5 bases; unmatched junction bases: 10.

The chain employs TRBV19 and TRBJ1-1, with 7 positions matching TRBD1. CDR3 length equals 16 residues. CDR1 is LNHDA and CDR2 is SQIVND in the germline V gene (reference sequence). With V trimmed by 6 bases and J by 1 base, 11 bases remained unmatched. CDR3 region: CASSPLEGARNTEAFF. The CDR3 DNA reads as TGTGCCAGTAGCCCCCTAGAGGGGGCCAGGAACACTGAAGCTTTCTTT.

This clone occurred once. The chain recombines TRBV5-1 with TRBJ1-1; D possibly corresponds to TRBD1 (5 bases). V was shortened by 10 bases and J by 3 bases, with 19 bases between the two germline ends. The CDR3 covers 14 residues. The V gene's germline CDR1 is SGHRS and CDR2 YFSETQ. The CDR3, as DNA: TGCGCCCCAGCAGCTTCCTCACAGGACACTGAAGCTTTCTTT. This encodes CAPAASSQDTEAFF.